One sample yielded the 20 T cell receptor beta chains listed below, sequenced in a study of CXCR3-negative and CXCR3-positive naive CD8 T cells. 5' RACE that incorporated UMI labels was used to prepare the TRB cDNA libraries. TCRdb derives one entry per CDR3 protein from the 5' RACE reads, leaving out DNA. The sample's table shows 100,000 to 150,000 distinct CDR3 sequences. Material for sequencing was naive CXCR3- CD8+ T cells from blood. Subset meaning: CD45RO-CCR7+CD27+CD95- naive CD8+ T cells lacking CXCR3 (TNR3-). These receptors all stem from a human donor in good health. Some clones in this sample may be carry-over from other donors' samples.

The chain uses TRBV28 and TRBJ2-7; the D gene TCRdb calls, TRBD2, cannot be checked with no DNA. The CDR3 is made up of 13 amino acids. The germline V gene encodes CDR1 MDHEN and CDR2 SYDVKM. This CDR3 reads CASRRTGLYEQYF.

The CDR3 spells CASSLGRNSYNEQFF. The rearrangement uses TRBV11-1 and TRBJ2-1. Per germline, CDR1 SGHAT and CDR2 FQDESV (reference sequence). The CDR3 is 15 residues long.

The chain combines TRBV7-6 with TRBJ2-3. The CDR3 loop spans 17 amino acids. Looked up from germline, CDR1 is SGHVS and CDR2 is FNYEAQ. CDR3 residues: CASSIALGRPKEDTQYF.

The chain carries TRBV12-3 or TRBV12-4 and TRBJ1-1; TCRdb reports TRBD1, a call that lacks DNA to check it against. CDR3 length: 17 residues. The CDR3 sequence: CASSLAGPGTGGVGAFF.

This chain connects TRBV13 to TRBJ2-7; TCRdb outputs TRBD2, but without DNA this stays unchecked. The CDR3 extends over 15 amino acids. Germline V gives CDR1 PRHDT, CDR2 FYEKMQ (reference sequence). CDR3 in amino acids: CASSLEREGLHEQYF.

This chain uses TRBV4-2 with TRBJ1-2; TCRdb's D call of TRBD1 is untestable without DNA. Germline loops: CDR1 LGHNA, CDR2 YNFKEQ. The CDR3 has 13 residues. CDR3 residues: CASSRTGYYGYTF.

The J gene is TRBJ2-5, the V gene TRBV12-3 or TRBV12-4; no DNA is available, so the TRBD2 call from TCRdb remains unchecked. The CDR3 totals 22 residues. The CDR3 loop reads CASSSTDHAYGTSGGAGETQYF.

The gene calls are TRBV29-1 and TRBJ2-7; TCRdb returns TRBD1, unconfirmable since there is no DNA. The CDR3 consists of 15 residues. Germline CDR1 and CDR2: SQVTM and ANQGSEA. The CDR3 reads CSVELHVPGAYEQYF.

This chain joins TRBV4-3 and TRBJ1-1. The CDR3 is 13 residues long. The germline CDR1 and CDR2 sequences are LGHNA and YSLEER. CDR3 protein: CASSQARNTEAFF.

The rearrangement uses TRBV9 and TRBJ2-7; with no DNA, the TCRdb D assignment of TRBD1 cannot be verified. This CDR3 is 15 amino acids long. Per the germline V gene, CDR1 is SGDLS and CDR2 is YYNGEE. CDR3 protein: CASSVAGTNSYEQYF. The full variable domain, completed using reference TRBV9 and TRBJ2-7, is DSGVTQTPKHLITATGQRVTLRCSPRSGDLSVYWYQQSLDQGLQFLIQYYNGEERAKGNILERFSAQQFPDLHSELNLSSLELGDSALYFCASSVAGTNSYEQYFGPGTRLTVT.

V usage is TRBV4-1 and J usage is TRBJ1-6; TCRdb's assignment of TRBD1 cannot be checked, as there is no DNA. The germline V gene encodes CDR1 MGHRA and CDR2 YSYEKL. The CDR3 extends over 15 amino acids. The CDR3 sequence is CASSQAGQNNSPLHF.

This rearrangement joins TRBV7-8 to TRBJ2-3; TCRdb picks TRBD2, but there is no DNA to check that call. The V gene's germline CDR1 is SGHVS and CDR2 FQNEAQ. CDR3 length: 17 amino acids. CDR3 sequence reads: CASSPDRFGGASDTQYF. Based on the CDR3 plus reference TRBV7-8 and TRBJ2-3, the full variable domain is GAGVSQSPRYKVAKRGQDVALRCDPISGHVSLFWYQQALGQGPEFLTYFQNEAQLDKSGLPSDRFFAERPEGSVSTLKIQRTQQEDSAVYLCASSPDRFGGASDTQYFGPGTRLTVL.

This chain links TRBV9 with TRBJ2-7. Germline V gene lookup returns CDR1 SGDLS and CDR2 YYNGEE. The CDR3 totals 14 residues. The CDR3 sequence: CASRVGGSTYEQYF. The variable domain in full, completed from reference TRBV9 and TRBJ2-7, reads DSGVTQTPKHLITATGQRVTLRCSPRSGDLSVYWYQQSLDQGLQFLIQYYNGEERAKGNILERFSAQQFPDLHSELNLSSLELGDSALYFCASRVGGSTYEQYFGPGTRLTVT.

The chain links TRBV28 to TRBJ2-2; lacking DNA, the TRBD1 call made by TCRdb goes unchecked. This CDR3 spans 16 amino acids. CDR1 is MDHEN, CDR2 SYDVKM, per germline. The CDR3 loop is CASSLVSGTNTGELFF.

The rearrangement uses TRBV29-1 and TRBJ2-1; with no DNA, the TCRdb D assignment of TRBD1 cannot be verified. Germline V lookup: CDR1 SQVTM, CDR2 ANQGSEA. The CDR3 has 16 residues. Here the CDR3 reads CSVEGTKHLGDNEQFF.

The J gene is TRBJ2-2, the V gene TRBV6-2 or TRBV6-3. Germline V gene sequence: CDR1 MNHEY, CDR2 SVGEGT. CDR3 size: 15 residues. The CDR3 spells CASSYWAGNTGELFF.

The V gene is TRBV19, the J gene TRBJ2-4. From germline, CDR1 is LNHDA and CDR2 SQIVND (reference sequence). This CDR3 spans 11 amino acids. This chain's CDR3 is CASSIVGIQYF. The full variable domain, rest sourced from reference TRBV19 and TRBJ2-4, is DGGITQSPKYLFRKEGQNVTLSCEQNLNHDAMYWYRQDPGQGLRLIYYSQIVNDFQKGDIAEGYSVSREKKESFPLTVTSAQKNPTAFYLCASSIVGIQYFGAGTRLSVL.

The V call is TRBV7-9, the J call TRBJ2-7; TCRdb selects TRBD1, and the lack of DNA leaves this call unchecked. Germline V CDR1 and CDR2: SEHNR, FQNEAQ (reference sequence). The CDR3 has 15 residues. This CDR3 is CASSHSGTGAYEQYF.

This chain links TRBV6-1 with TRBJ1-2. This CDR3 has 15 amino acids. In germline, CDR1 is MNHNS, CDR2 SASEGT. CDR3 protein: CASSEAGGRSRGYTF.

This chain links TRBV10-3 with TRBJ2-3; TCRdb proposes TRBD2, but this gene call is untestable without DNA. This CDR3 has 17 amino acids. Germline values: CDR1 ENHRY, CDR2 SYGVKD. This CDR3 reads CAISEWTSGGNPDTQYF.